What follows are 9 T cell receptor beta chains derived from one specimen sequenced in a study of response to subunit inactivated influenza vaccine. TCRdb called the RT-PCR reads again in MiXCR, with one record for every CDR3 protein. The table records around 850,000 distinct CDR3 sequences, about 18% of them present only once. This specimen was PBMCs from blood, taken around 5 days after vaccination. The receptors originated from a man in his fifties or sixties who received an inactivated influenza vaccine.

This chain connects TRBV6-2 or TRBV6-3 to TRBJ1-5, with D possibly being TRBD1 (5 bases). The germline CDR1 and CDR2 sequences are MNHEY and SVGEGT. This CDR3 is built from 16 residues. Trimming removed 4 bases at V and 0 bases at J, with 13 bases between. In DNA, the CDR3 is TGTGCCAGCAGTTTACAGGTTGGACCTAGCAATCAGCCCCAGCATTTT. The encoded protein is CASSLQVGPSNQPQHF.

This clonotype has just a few counts. The chain recombines TRBV29-1 with TRBJ2-1; possibly TRBD1 for D (5 bases). V shed 0 bases and J shed 0 bases, with 9 bases lying between them. The CDR3 spans 15 residues. The germline V gene encodes CDR1 SQVTM and CDR2 ANQGSEA. CDR3 DNA: TGCAGCGTTGAAGATCAGGGCTTCTCCTACAATGAGCAGTTCTTC. Protein sequence: CSVEDQGFSYNEQFF.

This chain connects TRBV20-1 to TRBJ2-5; TRBD2 aligns across 7 bases. Germline V gene sequence: CDR1 DFQATT, CDR2 SNEGSKA (reference sequence). This CDR3 contains 14 residues. V was pared by 0 bases and J by 1 base, with 2 bases of the junction left unmatched. The CDR3 region has the DNA TGCAGTGCTAGAGAGCCTAGCGGCCAAGAGACCCAGTACTTC. Its protein is CSAREPSGQETQYF.

This clonotype came up a few times. V is TRBV6-1 and J is TRBJ1-6, with D possibly matching TRBD1 (5 bases). Trimming removed 6 bases from V and 5 bases from J, with 11 bases in between. The CDR3 spans 14 residues. Germline assignment: CDR1 MNHNS and CDR2 SASEGT. The CDR3 bases are TGTGCCAGCAGGCCGGGACGGAATAATTCACCCCTCCACTTT. This gives the protein CASRPGRNNSPLHF.

This clonotype was counted many times. The chain carries TRBV12-3 or TRBV12-4 and TRBJ2-2; D may be TRBD1 (6 bases). Trimming pared 6 bases from V and 2 bases from J, leaving 10 bases between. The CDR3 contains 14 residues. CDR3 coding DNA: TGTGCCAGCAGCTTGGACAGAAACACCGGGGAGCTGTTTTTT. Translating it yields CASSLDRNTGELFF.

The chain links TRBV28 to TRBJ2-3; tentative D call: TRBD1 (5 bases). Germline V gives CDR1 MDHEN, CDR2 SYDVKM. The CDR3 consists of 17 residues. V lost 2 bases and J 5 bases, leaving 20 bases between the germline ends. CDR3 sequence (DNA): TGTGCCAGCAGTTTAGGGGCTTGGGGTCAGATAGAAGATACGCAGTATTTT. Its translation: CASSLGAWGQIEDTQYF.

This clonotype was observed a few times. This rearrangement joins TRBV5-5 to TRBJ2-3; D gene ambiguous. V lost 4 bases, J lost 5 bases, and 5 bases lay in between. The CDR3 runs to 11 residues. The germline CDR1 and CDR2 sequences are SGHKS and YYEKEE (reference sequence). As DNA, the CDR3 is TGTGCCAGCAGCACCGGAGATACGCAGTATTTT. Encoded protein: CASSTGDTQYF. The full variable domain, completed using reference TRBV5-5 and TRBJ2-3, is DAGVTQSPTHLIKTRGQQVTLRCSPISGHKSVSWYQQVLGQGPQFIFQYYEKEERGRGNFPDRFSARQFPNYSSELNVNALLLGDSALYLCASSTGDTQYFGPGTRLTVL.

This clonotype was found a few times. The rearrangement uses TRBV4-1 and TRBJ1-2; tentatively, D is TRBD1 (5 bases). V gave up 2 bases and J gave up 8 bases, with 21 bases separating them. The CDR3 is 16 residues long. The germline V gene has CDR1 MGHRA and CDR2 YSYEKL. DNA of the CDR3: TGCGCCAGCAGCCAACGGTCCGGGGCGGACCGGGGAGGCTACACCTTC. This codes for CASSQRSGADRGGYTF.

This clonotype was detected ten times or more. The gene calls are TRBV11-2 and TRBJ2-7, with D possibly matching TRBD2 (6 bases). CDR1 and CDR2 (germline): SGHAT, FQNNGV. The CDR3 is made up of 12 amino acids. Trimming cost V 5 bases and J 3 bases, with 8 bases left between them. The chain's CDR3 is CASSGGNYEQYF. The CDR3 DNA reads as TGTGCCAGCAGCGGAGGGAACTACGAGCAGTACTTC.